The 11 T cell receptor beta chains listed next were all sequenced from one sample in a study of blood T cell repertoires in COVID-19. Sequencing was performed with immunoSEQ multiplex PCR; in TCRdb, only in-frame clones are kept and a portion is missing. The sample lists 200,000 to 300,000 clones; approximately 86% were seen once. The material sequenced was peripheral blood. These receptors were collected from a man younger than 40 with active or convalescent COVID-19.

J is TRBJ2-1 and V is TRBV5-1; 10 nucleotides align to TRBD1. Trimming at V came to 2 bases and at J to 6 bases, leaving 5 bases not matched to a gene. Germline V gene data show CDR1 as SGHRS and CDR2 as YFSETQ. This CDR3 spans 15 amino acids. CDR3 DNA sequence: TGCGCCAGCAGCTTAGGACAGGGGGGAGCCAATGAGCAGTTCTTC. This translates into CASSLGQGGANEQFF. Variable domain in full (rest from reference TRBV5-1 and TRBJ2-1): KAGVTQTPRYLIKTRGQQVTLSCSPISGHRSVSWYQQTPGQGLQFLFEYFSETQRNKGNFPGRFSGRQFSNSRSEMNVSTLELGDSALYLCASSLGQGGANEQFFGPGTRLTVL.

This clone was recorded once. The chain has TRBV11-1 and TRBJ2-7; D uncertain. Germline CDR1 reads SGHAT; CDR2 reads FQDESV (reference sequence). V was pared by 4 bases and J by 1 base, with 11 bases between. This CDR3 spans 14 amino acids. The CDR3 is CASSSELTSYEQYF. CDR3 nucleotides: TGTGCCAGCAGCTCTGAACTAACTTCCTACGAGCAGTACTTC.

This clone was seen only once. This chain joins TRBV5-1 and TRBJ2-7; weak D call: TRBD1 (6 bases). Trimming stripped 3 bases from V and 2 bases from J, with 12 bases between. Germline V gene data show CDR1 as SGHRS and CDR2 as YFSETQ. This CDR3 comprises 14 residues. The CDR3 loop reads CASSSDRPPYEQYF. CDR3 nucleotides: TGCGCCAGCAGCTCGGACAGACCTCCCTACGAGCAGTACTTC.

V is TRBV18 and J is TRBJ2-2; TRBD1 agrees at 9 bases. V was clipped by 6 bases and J by 6 bases; unmatched bases: 14. The CDR3 consists of 17 residues. Germline V CDR1 and CDR2: KGHSH, LQKENI. The CDR3 DNA is TGTGCCAGCTCTCCTCCTCGGACAGGGGCGATACCCGGGGAGCTGTTTTTT. The encoded protein is CASSPPRTGAIPGELFF.

This chain uses TRBV5-1 with TRBJ2-1; 11 nucleotides align to TRBD1. Germline lookup yields CDR1 SGHRS and CDR2 YFSETQ. The V gene end was trimmed by 4 bases and the J gene end by 9 bases; junction bases not matched to a gene: 12. CDR3 length: 16 amino acids. This CDR3 reads CASSLSGTGGDFEQFF. In nucleotides, the CDR3 is TGCGCCAGCAGCCTTTCCGGGACAGGGGGTGACTTTGAGCAGTTCTTC.

This clone was observed a single time. J is TRBJ1-4 and V is TRBV10-1; TRBD1 aligns across 7 bases. Germline lookup yields CDR1 WNHNN and CDR2 SYGVQD (reference sequence). The V segment lost 3 bases and the J segment 5 bases; nucleotides outside the gene matches: 3. The CDR3 has 14 residues. In DNA form, the CDR3 reads TGCGCCAGCAGTGAAGGGACAGAAAATGAAAAACTGTTTTTT. Protein sequence: CASSEGTENEKLFF.

This chain links TRBV7-2 with TRBJ2-3, with 7 bases identical to TRBD2. CDR3 length: 15 amino acids. V dropped 6 bases and J dropped 3; count of bases not matched to a gene: 9. Germline CDR1 and CDR2: SGHTA and FQGNSA. The CDR3 loop is CASSWTRALTDTQYF. The CDR3 nucleotides read TGTGCCAGCAGTTGGACTAGAGCGCTGACAGATACGCAGTATTTT.

This chain connects TRBV19 to TRBJ2-3; 10 bases line up with TRBD2. Unmatched junction bases numbered 7, after V lost 5 bases and J lost 5 bases. The CDR3 is made up of 15 amino acids. In germline, CDR1 is LNHDA, CDR2 SQIVND (reference sequence). The DNA of the CDR3 is TGTGCCAGTAGTGACCAGCGGGGGGGAGAAGATACGCAGTATTTT. Translating it yields CASSDQRGGEDTQYF.

The J gene is TRBJ2-1, the V gene TRBV5-6; the match to TRBD2 covers 7 bases. The CDR3 has 13 residues. CDR1 is SGHDT and CDR2 is YYEEEE in the germline V gene. The junction had 2 bases not matched to a gene; V was cut back by 3 bases and J by 5 bases. CDR3 nucleotides: TGTGCCAGCAGCTCCGCGGGGGACAATGAGCAGTTCTTC. This sequence encodes CASSSAGDNEQFF.

The rearrangement uses TRBV4-2 and TRBJ2-5; 8 nucleotides align to TRBD2. This CDR3 comprises 17 residues. Germline V gene sequence: CDR1 LGHNA, CDR2 YNFKEQ. V trimming: 0 bases; J trimming: 2 bases; junction bases outside the gene matches: 8. CDR3 coding DNA: TGTGCCAGCAGCCAAGAGATAGCGGGGTCGTTTCAAGAGACCCAGTACTTC. It translates to CASSQEIAGSFQETQYF.

This clone was observed a single time. This chain uses TRBV7-3 with TRBJ1-2, with 8 bases fitting TRBD1. V dropped 4 bases and J dropped 6; count of bases not matched to a gene: 13. This CDR3 has 16 amino acids. Germline assignment: CDR1 SGHTA and CDR2 FQGTGA. The CDR3 nucleotides read TGTGCCAGCAGCTCAAAATCAGGACAGGGTGGCAATGGCTACACCTTC. Its protein is CASSSKSGQGGNGYTF.